Following are 17 T cell receptor beta chains from one sample sequenced in a study of regulatory T cells in long-lasting Graves disease. As to time point: newly diagnosed GD, antithyroid drugs for less than 3 months. The TCR library was made from RNA that had been extracted from PBMCs in TRIzol. TCR beta libraries were built with iRepertoire HTBI primers and Arm-PCR of CDR3 regions. TCRdb redid the calling of the multiplex PCR reads with MiXCR, one entry per CDR3 protein. This table holds 400,000 to 500,000 distinct CDR3 sequences, about 15% found once. A further study also used this sample, focusing on T cells in Graves' hyperthyroidism and ophthalmopathy.

Source: peripheral blood mononuclear cells (PBMCs), taken at new diagnosis, from a patient treated with antithyroid drugs. The receptors were sampled from a woman between 18 and 29 years old with Graves disease.

This clonotype was found a few times. The chain uses TRBV2 and TRBJ2-7; unclear D gene. Trimming left V 2 bases short and J 2 bases short, with 13 bases between. The germline V gene encodes CDR1 SNHLY and CDR2 FYNNEI. The CDR3 is 15 residues long. This CDR3 is CASSETSAGTYEQYF. The CDR3 DNA follows: TGTGCCAGCAGTGAAACGTCGGCCGGTACCTACGAGCAGTACTTC.

This clonotype was counted at least ten times. The chain is built from TRBV27 and TRBJ2-7; 7 bases fit TRBD2. Trimming cost V 5 bases and J 2 bases; bases outside gene matches: 15. CDR3 size: 17 residues. The germline gives CDR1 MNHEY, CDR2 SMNVEV (reference sequence). This CDR3 reads CASSPLREAGVPYEQYF. DNA for the CDR3: TGTGCCAGCAGTCCCCTTCGGGAGGCGGGAGTACCCTACGAGCAGTACTTC.

The gene calls are TRBV6-1 and TRBJ1-4; D unresolved. The germline V gene has CDR1 MNHNS and CDR2 SASEGT. V dropped 0 bases and J dropped 8 bases, with 22 bases sitting between them. This CDR3 comprises 18 residues. CDR3 in DNA: TGTGCCAGCAGTGAAGCGGGGTGGACCACCCGGAGGGAGGAAAAACTGTTTTTT. Protein product: CASSEAGWTTRREEKLFF.

The chain uses TRBV29-1 and TRBJ2-7, with D maybe TRBD2 (5 bases). With 6 bases removed from V and 6 bases from J, the gap between germline ends came to 12 bases. The CDR3 loop spans 11 amino acids. In germline, CDR1 is SQVTM, CDR2 ANQGSEA. CDR3 sequence (DNA): TGCAGCGTCACTACGGCGGGCGAGCAGTACTTC. This gives the protein CSVTTAGEQYF.

This clonotype has ten or more counts. The rearrangement uses TRBV7-2 and TRBJ2-7; unclear D gene. CDR1 is SGHTA and CDR2 is FQGNSA in the germline V gene. The V end lost 1 base, the J end lost 5 bases, and 9 bases lay between the germline ends. The CDR3 has 13 amino acids. The CDR3 here is CASSLGLGDEQYF. The CDR3 nucleotides read TGTGCCAGCAGCTTAGGTTTGGGCGACGAGCAGTACTTC.

This clonotype came up a few times. This chain links TRBV5-4 with TRBJ1-2, with D possibly TRBD1 on 5 matching bases. Trimming removed 4 bases at V and 6 bases at J, with 19 bases between. CDR1 is SGHNT, CDR2 YYREEE, per germline (reference sequence). The CDR3 consists of 15 residues. The CDR3 nucleotides read TGTGCCAGCAGCCCAACCTCAGGGACGTGGGATGGCTACACCTTC. Translated: CASSPTSGTWDGYTF.

Ten or more counts support this clonotype. The genes are TRBV7-2 and TRBJ2-5; tentatively, D is TRBD1 or TRBD2 (5 bases each). CDR3 size: 13 residues. The V gene lost 5 bases and the J gene lost 5 bases, with 12 bases spanning the gap. Germline V gene data show CDR1 as SGHTA and CDR2 as FQGNSA. For the CDR3, the DNA is TGTGCCAGCAGCCTTCGTCGGGGCGAGACCCAGTACTTC. It translates to CASSLRRGETQYF.

This clonotype was seen a few times. The genes are TRBV28 and TRBJ1-4; D remains ambiguous. This CDR3 contains 13 residues. CDR1 and CDR2 (germline): MDHEN, SYDVKM. The ends were cut back, 6 bases at V and 4 bases at J, with 9 bases in the middle. CDR3 in amino acids: CASRGSVNEKLFF. The CDR3 DNA is TGTGCCAGCAGAGGGAGTGTTAATGAAAAACTGTTTTTT.

The chain is built from TRBV6-1 and TRBJ1-2; D is unresolved. This CDR3 is built from 13 residues. The V end was cut by 7 bases, the J end by 4 bases, with 13 bases between. Per the germline V gene, CDR1 is MNHNS and CDR2 is SASEGT. The CDR3 DNA reads as TGTGCCAGCACCCCCGCGGCAGGCTATGGCTACACCTTC. Translated, it gives CASTPAAGYGYTF.

The rearrangement links TRBV20-1 to TRBJ1-4; unclear D gene. The V end lost 5 bases, the J end lost 8 bases, and 15 bases lay between the germline ends. CDR3 size: 13 residues. Germline loops: CDR1 DFQATT, CDR2 SNEGSKA (reference sequence). In nucleotides, the CDR3 is TGCAGTGCTCAAGACATGTTCGGGGAAAAACTGTTTTTT. It yields the protein CSAQDMFGEKLFF.

At least ten counts were recorded for this clonotype. This chain links TRBV20-1 with TRBJ2-3; no definite D call. The CDR3 has 15 residues. Trimming cost V 4 bases and J 0 bases, with 14 bases left between them. Germline values: CDR1 DFQATT, CDR2 SNEGSKA (reference sequence). DNA of the CDR3: TGCAGTGCTACCGCTACAGAGACTAGCACAGATACGCAGTATTTT. Amino acid sequence: CSATATETSTDTQYF.

The rearrangement uses TRBV3-1 and TRBJ1-4; 7 nucleotides match TRBD1. The CDR3 sequence is 14 residues long. CDR1 and CDR2 (germline): LGHDT, YNNKEL (reference sequence). J lost 7 bases, V lost 2 bases, and 4 bases had no gene match. CDR3 bases: TGTGCCAGCAGCCAAACAGGGGAGGGTGAAAAACTGTTTTTT. Translated: CASSQTGEGEKLFF.

This clonotype was counted ten times or more. V gene TRBV12-3 or TRBV12-4 combines with J gene TRBJ2-2, with D hard to call. The CDR3 is 17 residues long. Trimming shortened V by 3 bases and J by 1 base, and 15 bases separated the two germline ends. The CDR3 DNA follows: TGTGCCAGCAGTTTTGTCCCCCTAAAAGGGAACACCGGGGAGCTGTTTTTT. Translating it yields CASSFVPLKGNTGELFF.

As regards this clonotype: A much larger clone lies one base from this, so it may be a read error. CDR3 region: CASGYPPTGIIEETQYF. The CDR3 DNA reads TGTGCCAGCGGTTACCCCCCTACAGGGATCATCGAAGAGACCCAGTACTTC. The chain uses TRBV2 and TRBJ2-5, with D possibly being TRBD1 (6 bases). V was shortened by 8 bases and J by 3 bases, with 25 bases between the two germline ends. The CDR3 loop spans 17 amino acids. Per the germline V gene, CDR1 is SNHLY and CDR2 is FYNNEI.

At least ten counts were recorded for this clonotype. The rearrangement uses TRBV6-1 and TRBJ1-1; D possibly corresponds to TRBD1 (5 bases). The length of the CDR3 is 15 residues. V lost 6 bases and J 5 bases, leaving 19 bases between the germline ends. The germline V gene encodes CDR1 MNHNS and CDR2 SASEGT. CDR3 sequence: CASSQSGGGGTEAFF. In DNA form, the CDR3 reads TGTGCCAGCAGCCAGTCGGGGGGGGGAGGAACTGAAGCTTTCTTT.

The table lists this clonotype with a few counts. The genes are TRBV18 and TRBJ2-4; 7 nucleotides align to TRBD1. Trimming cost V 0 bases and J 6 bases; bases outside gene matches: 8. This CDR3 contains 16 residues. The germline gives CDR1 KGHSH, CDR2 LQKENI. In DNA, the CDR3 is TGTGCCAGCTCACCACCTACGAGAGCAGGGGGAAACATTCAGTACTTC. It is translated as CASSPPTRAGGNIQYF.

The table lists this clonotype with many counts. This chain joins TRBV7-9 and TRBJ2-1; TRBD1 matches at 7 bases. Germline CDR1 and CDR2: SEHNR and FQNEAQ (reference sequence). There are 12 residues in the CDR3. Unmatched junction bases numbered 6, after V lost 8 bases and J lost 8 bases. The CDR3 spells CASSPTGYEQFF. CDR3 DNA sequence: TGTGCCAGCTCACCGACAGGGTATGAGCAGTTCTTC.